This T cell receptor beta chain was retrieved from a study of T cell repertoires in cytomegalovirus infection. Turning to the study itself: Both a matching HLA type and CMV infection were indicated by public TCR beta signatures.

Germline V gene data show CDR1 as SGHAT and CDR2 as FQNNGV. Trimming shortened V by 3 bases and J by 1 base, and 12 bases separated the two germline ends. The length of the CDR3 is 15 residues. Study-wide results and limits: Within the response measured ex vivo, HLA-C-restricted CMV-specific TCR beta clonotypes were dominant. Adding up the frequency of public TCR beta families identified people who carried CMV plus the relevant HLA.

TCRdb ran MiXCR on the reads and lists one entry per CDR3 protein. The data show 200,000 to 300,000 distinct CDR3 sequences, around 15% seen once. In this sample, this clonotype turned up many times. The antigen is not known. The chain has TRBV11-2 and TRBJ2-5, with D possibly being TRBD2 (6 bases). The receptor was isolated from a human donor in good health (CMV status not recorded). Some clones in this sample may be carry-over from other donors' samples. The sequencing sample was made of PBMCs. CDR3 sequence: CASSFGGFPQETQYF. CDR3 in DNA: TGTGCCAGCAGCTTCGGGGGATTCCCCCAAGAGACCCAGTACTTC.